These 10 T cell receptor beta chains were sequenced from one sample in a study of regulatory T cells in long-lasting Graves disease. Construction of TCR beta libraries relied on iRepertoire HTBI primers and on Arm-PCR targeting CDR3 regions. TCRdb reanalysed the multiplex PCR reads using MiXCR and keeps one entry per CDR3 protein. The sample lists 300,000 to 400,000 distinct CDR3 sequences, about 19% seen once, with 25% to 30% in the top ten. Time point reported: persistent/refractory GD, antithyroid drugs over 5 years with positive TRAb. Isolated PBMC RNA provided the starting material for the TCR library. The sequenced sample was peripheral blood mononuclear cells (PBMCs), obtained when the disease was refractory, from a patient treated with antithyroid drugs. The receptors come from a female donor with Graves disease.

This clonotype was recorded at least ten times. The genes are TRBV7-2 and TRBJ1-5; no clear D gene. Trimming took 1 base from V and 4 from J, leaving 5 bases between them. Germline CDR1 and CDR2: SGHTA and FQGNSA. The CDR3 contains 13 residues. The CDR3 nucleotides read TGTGCCAGCAGCTTAGGATGGAATCAGCCCCAGCATTTT. Its protein product is CASSLGWNQPQHF.

This chain joins TRBV20-1 and TRBJ1-2; D call uncertain. The germline V gene encodes CDR1 DFQATT and CDR2 SNEGSKA (reference sequence). V gave up 1 base and J gave up 0 bases, with 6 bases separating them. The CDR3 consists of 13 residues. For the CDR3, the DNA is TGCAGTGCTAGAGGGACTGCTAACTATGGCTACACCTTC. It is translated as CSARGTANYGYTF.

There are a few counts of this clonotype. J is TRBJ1-5 and V is TRBV30; 7 bases agree with TRBD1. CDR1 and CDR2 from the germline V gene are GTSNPN and SVGIG (reference sequence). Trimming took 2 bases from V and 3 from J; bases not matched to a gene: 7. The CDR3 is 15 amino acids. This chain's CDR3 is CAWSSRGFDNQPQHF. The DNA of the CDR3 is TGTGCCTGGAGTTCCAGGGGGTTTGACAATCAGCCCCAGCATTTT.

This clonotype has only a few counts. The chain uses TRBV7-2 and TRBJ2-2, with D possibly being TRBD1 (6 bases). V lost 4 bases, J lost 0 bases, and 9 bases lay in between. This CDR3 has 15 amino acids. Germline V gene lookup returns CDR1 SGHTA and CDR2 FQGNSA. The CDR3 DNA sequence: TGTGCCAGCAGCTCCCGGACAGCGAACACCGGGGAGCTGTTTTTT. Protein product: CASSSRTANTGELFF. Complete variable domain (other parts from reference TRBV7-2 and TRBJ2-2): GAGVSQSPSNKVTEKGKDVELRCDPISGHTALYWYRQSLGQGLEFLIYFQGNSAPDKSGLPSDRFSAERTGGSVSTLTIQRTQQEDSAVYLCASSSRTANTGELFFGEGSRLTVL.

About this clonotype itself: Since a much larger clone is just one base distant, this may be a read error. This chain joins TRBV11-2 and TRBJ2-2, with 8 nucleotides matching TRBD1. CDR1 and CDR2 (germline): SGHAT, FQNNGV. The length of the CDR3 is 15 residues. CDR3 loop: CASSLVQGATGELLF. The CDR3 coding sequence is TGTGCCAGCAGCTTAGTTCAGGGGGCCACCGGGGAGCTGCTTTTT.

V gene TRBV30 combines with J gene TRBJ1-1, with D uncertain. V lost 7 bases and J lost 3, with 12 bases in between. There are 12 residues in the CDR3. The germline V gene has CDR1 GTSNPN and CDR2 SVGIG (reference sequence). The CDR3 loop reads CASVLLHTEAFF. CDR3 in DNA: TGTGCCTCCGTACTACTTCACACTGAAGCTTTCTTT.

At least ten counts were recorded for this clonotype. The chain recombines TRBV6-9 with TRBJ1-2; D remains ambiguous. The CDR3 runs 12 residues. The V gene's germline CDR1 is MNHGY and CDR2 SVAAGI. V lost 4 bases, J lost 8 bases, and 11 bases lay in between. The CDR3 DNA sequence: TGTGCCAGCAGTTTAGGGCCAGCGGGCTACACCTTC. Encoded protein: CASSLGPAGYTF.

The rearrangement links TRBV24-1 to TRBJ2-7; either TRBD1 or TRBD2 may supply D (7 bases each). The V gene's germline CDR1 is KGHDR and CDR2 SFDVKD. Between the trimmed V and J ends, which lost 9 bases and 5 bases, there was a span of 16 bases. The CDR3 covers 13 residues. The CDR3 sequence is CATANRGGHEQYF. For the CDR3, the DNA is TGTGCCACCGCAAACAGGGGAGGGCACGAGCAGTACTTC.

This clonotype was counted a few times. V gene TRBV4-1 combines with J gene TRBJ1-1; perhaps TRBD1 as D (5 bases). There are 15 residues in the CDR3. Germline loops: CDR1 MGHRA, CDR2 YSYEKL. Trimming left V 0 bases short and J 4 bases short, with 12 bases between. CDR3 coding DNA: TGCGCCAGCAGCCAAGATTTCAGGGAGGGCACTGAAGCTTTCTTT. Its protein is CASSQDFREGTEAFF.

The chain has TRBV5-1 and TRBJ1-1, with D tentatively TRBD1 (6 bases). Germline loops: CDR1 SGHRS, CDR2 YFSETQ. Trimming removed 3 bases at V and 4 bases at J, with 19 bases between. This CDR3 contains 16 residues. The CDR3 DNA reads as TGCGCCAGCAGCTCGGACAGTCCCCGGGGAACCACTGAAGCTTTCTTT. Protein product: CASSSDSPRGTTEAFF. Supplemented by reference TRBV5-1 and TRBJ1-1, the full variable domain reads KAGVTQTPRYLIKTRGQQVTLSCSPISGHRSVSWYQQTPGQGLQFLFEYFSETQRNKGNFPGRFSGRQFSNSRSEMNVSTLELGDSALYLCASSSDSPRGTTEAFFGQGTRLTVV.